Shown below are 30 T cell receptor beta chains from a single sample sequenced in a study of blood T cell repertoires in COVID-19. The table came from immunoSEQ multiplex PCR; TCRdb's copy has only in-frame clones and leaves some out. The table shows about 250,000 clones, with more than 70% occurring only once. Sequencing was done on a sample of peripheral blood. The receptors originated from an elderly woman with COVID-19, enrolled during active disease.

The CDR3 is CASQVNTEAFF. In DNA, the CDR3 is TGTGCCTCCCAGGTGAACACTGAAGCTTTCTTT. V and J are TRBV10-3 and TRBJ1-1; D gene unclear. There are 11 residues in the CDR3. CDR1 ENHRY and CDR2 SYGVKD come from the germline V gene. V lost 11 bases to trimming and J lost 0 bases, with 7 bases between them.

The chain is built from TRBV15 and TRBJ2-1, with TRBD1 matching over 7 bases. In germline, CDR1 is LNHNV, CDR2 YYDKDF (reference sequence). V trimming: 6 bases; J trimming: 4 bases; junction bases outside the gene matches: 3. The CDR3 loop spans 13 amino acids. The CDR3 nucleotides are TGTGCCACCAGATGGGACAGATACAATGAGCAGTTCTTC. Translating gives CATRWDRYNEQFF.

This clone has more than one count but fewer than ten. The rearrangement uses TRBV2 and TRBJ1-5; perhaps TRBD1 as D (5 bases). Germline CDR1 is SNHLY and CDR2 is FYNNEI. V gave up 7 bases and J gave up 0 bases, with 13 bases separating them. This CDR3 comprises 15 residues. The CDR3 DNA follows: TGTGCCAGCACCGACAGAGGTTTTAGCAATCAGCCCCAGCATTTT. Amino acid sequence: CASTDRGFSNQPQHF.

The chain recombines TRBV7-2 with TRBJ1-1; D is unclear. The V end lost 7 bases, the J end lost 0 bases, and 9 bases lay between the germline ends. This CDR3 spans 13 amino acids. The germline gives CDR1 SGHTA, CDR2 FQGNSA. Here the CDR3 DNA reads TGTGCCAGCACCTCACAGATGAACACTGAAGCTTTCTTT. Residues: CASTSQMNTEAFF.

This clone was seen just once. J is TRBJ1-1 and V is TRBV3-1 (or the pseudogene TRBV3-2); 7 nucleotides match TRBD1. V shed 3 bases, J shed 5 bases, and the junction held 9 bases outside the gene matches. There are 15 residues in the CDR3. CDR1 and CDR2 (germline): LGHDT, YNNKEL (reference sequence). The CDR3 here is CASSQAKGAGTEAFF. The CDR3 coding sequence is TGTGCCAGCAGCCAGGCTAAGGGGGCGGGGACTGAAGCTTTCTTT.

This chain connects TRBV3-1 (or the pseudogene TRBV3-2) to TRBJ1-1; TRBD1 might be the D (6 bases). From germline, CDR1 is LGHDT and CDR2 YNNKEL (reference sequence). The CDR3 contains 14 residues. Trimming took off 6 bases at V and 4 bases at J, with 15 bases between the two ends. The CDR3 loop is CASRAQGRGTEAFF. Here the CDR3 DNA reads TGTGCCAGCAGGGCCCAGGGGAGGGGCACTGAAGCTTTCTTT.

The gene calls are TRBV7-2 and TRBJ2-3, with D possibly being TRBD1 (5 bases). V was shortened by 1 base and J by 4 bases, with 15 bases between the two germline ends. The V gene's germline CDR1 is SGHTA and CDR2 FQGNSA. The CDR3 runs to 16 residues. In DNA, the CDR3 is TGTGCCAGCAGCTTAGTCCAAGGGCAGGGATCAGATACGCAGTATTTT. Its protein product is CASSLVQGQGSDTQYF.

The rearrangement uses TRBV20-1 and TRBJ2-7; tentative D call: TRBD2 (6 bases). The V end was cut by 4 bases, the J end by 5 bases, with 15 bases between. The CDR3 spans 13 residues. In germline, CDR1 is DFQATT, CDR2 SNEGSKA (reference sequence). CDR3 coding DNA: TGCAGTGCTACTGACGGGACTGGGGACGAGCAGTACGTC. Protein: CSATDGTGDEQYV.

This rearrangement joins TRBV18 to TRBJ1-6; TRBD1 matches 7 bases. V was pared by 5 bases and J by 5 bases, with 3 bases of the junction left unmatched. Germline CDR1 is KGHSH and CDR2 is LQKENI. CDR3 size: 14 residues. CDR3 region: CASSSQGNNSPLHF. The CDR3 region has the DNA TGTGCCAGCTCATCACAGGGGAATAATTCACCCCTCCACTTT. Looking up the rest from reference TRBV18 and TRBJ1-6 gives the full variable domain: NAGVMQNPRHLVRRRGQEARLRCSPMKGHSHVYWYRQLPEEGLKFMVYLQKENIIDESGMPKERFSAEFPKEGPSILRIQQVVRGDSAAYFCASSSQGNNSPLHFGNGTRLTVT.

CDR3 residues: CASSPQQFLSGNTIYF. The CDR3 DNA reads as TGCGCCAGCAGCCCCCAACAGTTCCTCTCTGGAAACACCATATATTTT. The chain carries TRBV4-1 and TRBJ1-3, with D hard to call. Germline lookup yields CDR1 MGHRA and CDR2 YSYEKL. V was pared by 4 bases and J by 0 bases, with 13 bases between. The CDR3 is 16 amino acids.

The chain is built from TRBV7-9 and TRBJ1-1; D remains ambiguous. Trimming pared 5 bases from V and 0 bases from J, leaving 10 bases between. Germline V lookup: CDR1 SEHNR, CDR2 FQNEAQ (reference sequence). CDR3 length: 14 amino acids. This CDR3 reads CASSPLIMNTEAFF. CDR3 coding DNA: TGTGCCAGCAGCCCCCTTATTATGAACACTGAAGCTTTCTTT.

This chain connects TRBV6-5 to TRBJ2-1, with a weak D call TRBD1 (5 bases). Per germline, CDR1 MNHEY and CDR2 SVGAGI. The V and J ends lost 7 bases and 6 bases respectively, with 13 bases between them. This CDR3 region has 13 residues. As DNA, the CDR3 is TGTGCCAGCATTAAGGCAGGGCTCAATGAGCAGTTCTTC. It specifies CASIKAGLNEQFF.

V usage is TRBV30 and J usage is TRBJ2-7; no definite D call. V was pared by 2 bases and J by 1 base, with 27 bases between. The CDR3 totals 19 residues. The germline CDR1 and CDR2 sequences are GTSNPN and SVGIG (reference sequence). CDR3 loop: CAWSLLSRHKIFESYEQYF. The CDR3 DNA reads as TGTGCCTGGAGTCTCTTGAGCCGACACAAAATATTTGAGTCCTACGAGCAGTACTTC.

This chain links TRBV28 with TRBJ2-3; D perhaps matches TRBD2 (5 bases). This CDR3 has 14 amino acids. Trimming removed 2 bases from V and 2 bases from J, with 8 bases in between. The germline V gene has CDR1 MDHEN and CDR2 SYDVKM. CDR3 sequence reads: CASSLRGNTDTQYF. DNA for the CDR3: TGTGCCAGCAGTTTACGGGGAAACACAGATACGCAGTATTTT.

V usage is TRBV4-1 and J usage is TRBJ2-3; 8 nucleotides agree with TRBD2. After removal of 2 bases from V and 3 bases from J, the junction contained 4 bases not matched to a gene. The CDR3 spans 15 residues. Germline V gene data show CDR1 as MGHRA and CDR2 as YSYEKL. For the CDR3, the DNA is TGCGCCAGCAGCCAAACGGGGGGGCCAACAGATACGCAGTATTTT. Translated: CASSQTGGPTDTQYF.

V gene TRBV27 combines with J gene TRBJ1-4; possible D gene TRBD1, 6 bases. The germline gives CDR1 MNHEY, CDR2 SMNVEV (reference sequence). CDR3 size: 16 residues. V was clipped by 2 bases and J by 7 bases, with 17 bases between them. The CDR3 region has the DNA TGTGCCAGCAGTTTAGTAGGACAGCAAGGGGGTGAAAAACTGTTTTTT. Amino acid sequence: CASSLVGQQGGEKLFF.

The chain joins TRBV6-2 or TRBV6-3 to TRBJ2-1, with D unclear. V was shortened by 2 bases and J by 7 bases, with 6 bases between the two germline ends. Germline CDR1 and CDR2: MNHEY and SVGEGT. The CDR3 totals 12 residues. This chain's CDR3 is CASSYIGNEQFF. The CDR3 DNA is TGTGCCAGCAGTTACATCGGGAATGAGCAGTTCTTC.

Concerning this clone itself: At one end the junction does not follow the germline gene, possibly because of a read error. The chain uses TRBV24-1 and TRBJ1-1; D is unclear. The germline V gene has CDR1 KGHDR and CDR2 SFDVKD. This CDR3 has 12 amino acids. The CDR3 loop reads CATSSGPNSVFF. The CDR3 DNA sequence: TGTGCCACCAGTTCGGGTCCCAACTCCGTTTTTTTT.

This clone appeared a few times. This rearrangement joins TRBV3-1 (or the pseudogene TRBV3-2) to TRBJ1-3; TRBD1 matches 7 bases. From germline, CDR1 is LGHDT and CDR2 YNNKEL (reference sequence). With 6 bases clipped from V and 7 bases from J, the junction kept 3 bases outside the gene matches. The CDR3 is 12 residues long. This CDR3 is CASRGTANTIYF. Here the CDR3 DNA reads TGTGCCAGCAGGGGGACAGCCAACACCATATATTTT.

The chain uses TRBV7-2 and TRBJ2-5; D possibly corresponds to TRBD2 (6 bases). Trimming took off 5 bases at V and 0 bases at J, with 7 bases between the two ends. The CDR3 totals 13 residues. Germline CDR1 is SGHTA and CDR2 is FQGNSA. CDR3 coding DNA: TGTGCCAGCAGCCGGGGGTACCAAGAGACCCAGTACTTC. Residues: CASSRGYQETQYF.

This chain links TRBV5-1 with TRBJ1-5, with 10 bases that match TRBD1. Trimming at V came to 3 bases and at J to 7 bases, leaving 7 bases not matched to a gene. The CDR3 covers 15 residues. CDR1 is SGHRS and CDR2 is YFSETQ in the germline V gene. CDR3 in DNA: TGCGCCAGCAGCTCCGGGACAGGGGTAGAACAGCCCCAGCATTTT. Translation gives CASSSGTGVEQPQHF.

The chain recombines TRBV6-1 with TRBJ1-5; D is ambiguous. V was trimmed by 2 bases and J by 4 bases, leaving 12 bases between them. The germline V gene encodes CDR1 MNHNS and CDR2 SASEGT. The CDR3 is 15 amino acids. CDR3 sequence reads: CASSEFQVANQPQHF. The DNA for the CDR3 is TGTGCCAGCAGTGAATTTCAGGTGGCTAATCAGCCCCAGCATTTT.

The chain joins TRBV6-5 to TRBJ1-2; the D gene is possibly TRBD1 (5 bases). Germline CDR1 MNHEY, CDR2 SVGAGI. The CDR3 sequence is 13 residues long. V lost 7 bases to trimming and J lost 0 bases, with 9 bases between them. The CDR3 nucleotides read TGTGCCAGCACCCAGGGATCTAACTATGGCTACACCTTC. It translates to CASTQGSNYGYTF.

The chain joins TRBV4-1 to TRBJ2-5, with a weak D call TRBD1 (5 bases). V gave up 4 bases and J gave up 5 bases, with 20 bases separating them. Germline V gene lookup returns CDR1 MGHRA and CDR2 YSYEKL. This CDR3 has 16 amino acids. For the CDR3, the DNA is TGCGCCAGCAGCCCCGGTTTGGGGCAGGGATGGGAGACCCAGTACTTC. Its translation: CASSPGLGQGWETQYF.

This clone was observed a single time. The chain recombines TRBV6-5 with TRBJ1-1, with no clear D. The germline V gene has CDR1 MNHEY and CDR2 SVGAGI. The CDR3 sequence is 14 residues long. V lost 4 bases to trimming and J lost 3 bases, with 12 bases between them. The CDR3 DNA reads TGTGCCAGCAGTTCCGGCGCGAGGGACACTGAAGCTTTCTTT. Translation: CASSSGARDTEAFF.

The genes are TRBV5-1 and TRBJ2-3; maybe TRBD2 (6 bases). With 4 bases removed from V and 0 bases from J, the gap between germline ends came to 12 bases. CDR3 length equals 15 residues. Germline V CDR1 and CDR2: SGHRS, YFSETQ. Here the CDR3 DNA reads TGCGCCAGCAGCCCACTAGCTGGAAGCACAGATACGCAGTATTTT. Its protein product is CASSPLAGSTDTQYF.

The table lists this clone with a few counts. The rearrangement uses TRBV5-8 and TRBJ1-5; D call uncertain. V shed 0 bases and J shed 3 bases, with 16 bases lying between them. Germline CDR1 SGHTS, CDR2 YDEGEE. The CDR3 has 17 residues. CDR3 residues: CASSLGELGSNNQPQHF. The CDR3 DNA is TGTGCCAGCAGCTTGGGGGAGCTGGGGTCGAACAATCAGCCCCAGCATTTT.

This clone was detected only once. The chain combines TRBV5-1 with TRBJ2-1; 13 nucleotides agree with TRBD2. Per the germline V gene, CDR1 is SGHRS and CDR2 is YFSETQ. CDR3 size: 15 residues. The J segment lost 9 bases and the V segment lost 3 bases, leaving 6 bases of the junction unmatched. Written as DNA, the CDR3 is TGCGCCAGCAGCTCGGGGACTAGCGGGGATGGTGAGCAGTTCTTC. This translates into CASSSGTSGDGEQFF.

As for this clone: Distinct nucleotide sequences in the sample also encode this CDR3. J is TRBJ1-5 and V is TRBV6-5; no clear D. Per the germline V gene, CDR1 is MNHEY and CDR2 is SVGAGI. V was cut by 5 bases and J by 0 bases, with 8 bases left in between. This CDR3 comprises 14 residues. The CDR3 nucleotides are TGTGCCAGCAGTCTAAGCTATAGCAATCAGCCCCAGCATTTT. It translates to CASSLSYSNQPQHF.

This chain links TRBV4-1 with TRBJ2-7, with 7 bases that match TRBD1. Germline V lookup: CDR1 MGHRA, CDR2 YSYEKL. The ends lost 3 bases at V and 3 bases at J; junction bases unmatched: 11. The CDR3 runs to 16 residues. The CDR3 protein is CASSQAPGTDYYEQYV. In DNA form, the CDR3 reads TGCGCCAGCAGCCAGGCACCCGGGACAGACTACTACGAGCAGTACGTC.